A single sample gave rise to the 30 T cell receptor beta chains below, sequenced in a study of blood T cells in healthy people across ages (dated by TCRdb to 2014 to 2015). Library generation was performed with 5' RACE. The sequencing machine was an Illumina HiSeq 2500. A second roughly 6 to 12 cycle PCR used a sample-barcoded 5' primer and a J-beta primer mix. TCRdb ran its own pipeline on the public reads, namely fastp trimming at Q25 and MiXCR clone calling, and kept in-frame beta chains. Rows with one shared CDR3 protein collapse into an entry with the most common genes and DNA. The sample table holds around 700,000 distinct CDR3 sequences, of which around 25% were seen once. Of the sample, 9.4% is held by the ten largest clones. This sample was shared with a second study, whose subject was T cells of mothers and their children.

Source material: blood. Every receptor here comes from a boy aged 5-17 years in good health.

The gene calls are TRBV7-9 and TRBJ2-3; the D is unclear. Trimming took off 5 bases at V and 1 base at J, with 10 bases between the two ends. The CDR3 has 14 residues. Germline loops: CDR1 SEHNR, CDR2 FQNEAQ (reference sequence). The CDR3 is CASSRQAGTDTQYF. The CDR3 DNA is TGTGCCAGCAGCCGGCAAGCTGGCACAGATACGCAGTATTTT.

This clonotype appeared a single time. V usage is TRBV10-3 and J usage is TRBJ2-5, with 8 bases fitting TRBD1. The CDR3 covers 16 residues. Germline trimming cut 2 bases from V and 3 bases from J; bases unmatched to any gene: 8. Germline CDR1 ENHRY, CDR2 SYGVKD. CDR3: CAISEPDRGREETQYF. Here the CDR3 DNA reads TGTGCCATCAGTGAGCCTGACAGGGGACGGGAAGAGACCCAGTACTTC.

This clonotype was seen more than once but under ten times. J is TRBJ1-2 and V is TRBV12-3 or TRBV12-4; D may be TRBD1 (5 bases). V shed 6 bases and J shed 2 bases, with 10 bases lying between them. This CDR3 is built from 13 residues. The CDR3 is CASSQWGNYGYTF. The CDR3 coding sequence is TGTGCCAGCAGCCAGTGGGGGAACTATGGCTACACCTTC.

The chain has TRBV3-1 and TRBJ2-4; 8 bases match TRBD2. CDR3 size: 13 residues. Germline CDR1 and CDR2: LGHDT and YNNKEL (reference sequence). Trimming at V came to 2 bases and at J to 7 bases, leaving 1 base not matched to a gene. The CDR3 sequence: CASSQRGGNIQYF. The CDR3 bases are TGTGCCAGCAGCCAACGGGGGGGGAACATTCAGTACTTC. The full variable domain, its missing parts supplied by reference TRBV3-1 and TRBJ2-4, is DTAVSQTPKYLVTQMGNDKSIKCEQNLGHDTMYWYKQDSKKFLKIMFSYNNKELIINETVPNRFSPKSPDKAHLNLHINSLELGDSAVYFCASSQRGGNIQYFGAGTRLSVL.

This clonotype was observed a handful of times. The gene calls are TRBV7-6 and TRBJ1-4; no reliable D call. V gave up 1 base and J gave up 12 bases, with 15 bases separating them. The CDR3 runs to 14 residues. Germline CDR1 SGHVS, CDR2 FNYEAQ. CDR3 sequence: CASSLDFDFPELFF. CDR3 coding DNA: TGTGCCAGCAGCTTAGATTTTGACTTCCCCGAACTGTTTTTT. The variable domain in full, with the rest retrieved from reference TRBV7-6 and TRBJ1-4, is GAGVSQSPRYKVTKRGQDVALRCDPISGHVSLYWYRQALGQGPEFLTYFNYEAQQDKSGLPNDRFSAERPEGSISTLTIQRTEQRDSAMYRCASSLDFDFPELFFGSGTQLSVL.

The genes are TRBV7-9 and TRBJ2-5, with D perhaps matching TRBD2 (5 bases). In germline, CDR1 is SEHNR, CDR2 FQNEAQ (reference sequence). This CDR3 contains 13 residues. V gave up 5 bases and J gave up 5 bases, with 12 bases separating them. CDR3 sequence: CASSTVTGETQYF. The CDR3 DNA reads TGTGCCAGCAGCACGGTGACGGGGGAGACCCAGTACTTC.

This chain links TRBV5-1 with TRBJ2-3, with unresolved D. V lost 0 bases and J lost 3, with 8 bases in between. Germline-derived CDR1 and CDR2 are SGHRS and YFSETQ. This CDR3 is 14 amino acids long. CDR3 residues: CASSLAALTDTQYF. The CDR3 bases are TGCGCCAGCAGCTTGGCCGCCCTAACAGATACGCAGTATTTT.

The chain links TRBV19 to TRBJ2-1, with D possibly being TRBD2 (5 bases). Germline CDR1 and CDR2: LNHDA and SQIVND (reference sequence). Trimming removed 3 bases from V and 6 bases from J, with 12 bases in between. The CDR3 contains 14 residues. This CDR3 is CASSIPGFTNEQFF. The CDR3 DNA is TGTGCCAGTAGTATTCCGGGGTTTACCAATGAGCAGTTCTTC.

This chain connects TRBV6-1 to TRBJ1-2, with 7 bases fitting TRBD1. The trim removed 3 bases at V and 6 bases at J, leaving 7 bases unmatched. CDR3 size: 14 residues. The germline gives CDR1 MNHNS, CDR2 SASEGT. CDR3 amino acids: CASSDRDRGNGYTF. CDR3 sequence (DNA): TGTGCCAGCAGTGACCGGGACAGAGGGAATGGCTACACCTTC.

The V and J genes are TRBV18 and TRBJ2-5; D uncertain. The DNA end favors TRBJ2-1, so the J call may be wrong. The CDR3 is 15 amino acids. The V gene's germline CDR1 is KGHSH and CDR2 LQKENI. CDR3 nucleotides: TGTGCCAGCTCACCACAAGCGTTTGTCTACAATGAGCAGTTCTTC. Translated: CASSPQAFVYNEQFF.

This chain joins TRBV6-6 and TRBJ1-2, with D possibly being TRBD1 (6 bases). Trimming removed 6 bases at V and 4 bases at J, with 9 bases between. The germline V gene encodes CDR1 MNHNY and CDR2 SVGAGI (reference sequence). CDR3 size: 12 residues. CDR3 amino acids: CASRQGPYGYTF. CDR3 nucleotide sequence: TGTGCCAGCAGGCAGGGGCCCTATGGCTACACCTTC.

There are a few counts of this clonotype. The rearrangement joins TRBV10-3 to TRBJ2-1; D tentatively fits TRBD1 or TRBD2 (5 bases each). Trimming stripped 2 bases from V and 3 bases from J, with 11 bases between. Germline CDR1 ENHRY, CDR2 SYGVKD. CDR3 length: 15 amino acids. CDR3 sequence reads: CAISEEGSGYNEQFF. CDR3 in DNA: TGTGCCATCAGTGAGGAGGGGAGCGGCTACAATGAGCAGTTCTTC.

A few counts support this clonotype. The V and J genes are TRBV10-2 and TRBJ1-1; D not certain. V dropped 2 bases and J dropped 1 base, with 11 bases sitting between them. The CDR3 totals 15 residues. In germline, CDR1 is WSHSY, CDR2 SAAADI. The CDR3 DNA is TGCGCCAGCAGTGAGGAAAGGGTGAGGAACACTGAAGCTTTCTTT. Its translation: CASSEERVRNTEAFF.

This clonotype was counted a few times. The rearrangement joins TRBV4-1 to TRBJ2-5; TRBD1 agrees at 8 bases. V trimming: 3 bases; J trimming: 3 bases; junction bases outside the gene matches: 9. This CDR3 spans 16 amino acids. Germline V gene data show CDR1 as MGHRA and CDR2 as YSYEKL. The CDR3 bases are TGCGCCAGCAGCCAGCTACCGCCGGGACAGGAAGAGACCCAGTACTTC. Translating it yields CASSQLPPGQEETQYF.

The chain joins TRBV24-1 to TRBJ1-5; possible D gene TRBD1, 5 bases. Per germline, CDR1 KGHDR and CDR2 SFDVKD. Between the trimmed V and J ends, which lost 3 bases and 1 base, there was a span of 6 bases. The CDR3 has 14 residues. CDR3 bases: TGTGCCACCAGTGATGGGGGGAGCAATCAGCCCCAGCATTTT. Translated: CATSDGGSNQPQHF.

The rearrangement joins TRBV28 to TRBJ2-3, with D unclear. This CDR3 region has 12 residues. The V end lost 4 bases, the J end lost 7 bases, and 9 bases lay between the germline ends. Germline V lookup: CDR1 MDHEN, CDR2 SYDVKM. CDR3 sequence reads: CASSSLRYTQYF. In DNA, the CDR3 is TGTGCCAGCAGTTCCCTCAGGTATACGCAGTATTTT.

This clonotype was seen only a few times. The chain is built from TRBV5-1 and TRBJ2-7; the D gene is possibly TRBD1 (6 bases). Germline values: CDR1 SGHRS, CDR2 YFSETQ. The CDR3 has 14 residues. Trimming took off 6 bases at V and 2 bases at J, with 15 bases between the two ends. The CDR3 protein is CASTEGQRAYEQYF. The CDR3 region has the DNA TGCGCCAGCACTGAGGGACAAAGAGCCTACGAGCAGTACTTC.

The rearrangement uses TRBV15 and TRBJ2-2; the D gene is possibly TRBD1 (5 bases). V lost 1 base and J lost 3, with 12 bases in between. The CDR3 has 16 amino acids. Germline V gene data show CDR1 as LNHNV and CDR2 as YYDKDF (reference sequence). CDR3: CATSRGPDIYTGELFF. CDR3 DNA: TGTGCCACCAGCAGAGGCCCGGACATATACACCGGGGAGCTGTTTTTT.

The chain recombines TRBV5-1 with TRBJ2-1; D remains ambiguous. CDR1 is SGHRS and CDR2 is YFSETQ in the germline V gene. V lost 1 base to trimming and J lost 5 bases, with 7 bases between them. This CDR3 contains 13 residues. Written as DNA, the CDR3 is TGCGCCAGCAGCTTGTATGGGGACAATGAGCAGTTCTTC. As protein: CASSLYGDNEQFF.

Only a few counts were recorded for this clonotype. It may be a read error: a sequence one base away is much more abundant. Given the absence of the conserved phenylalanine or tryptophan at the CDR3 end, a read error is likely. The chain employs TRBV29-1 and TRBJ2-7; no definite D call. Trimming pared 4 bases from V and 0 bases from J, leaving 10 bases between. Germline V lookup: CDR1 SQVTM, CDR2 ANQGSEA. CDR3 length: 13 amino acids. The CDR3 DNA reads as TGCAGCGTTGTTACTGGGGACTCCTACGAGCAGTACCTC. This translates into CSVVTGDSYEQYL.

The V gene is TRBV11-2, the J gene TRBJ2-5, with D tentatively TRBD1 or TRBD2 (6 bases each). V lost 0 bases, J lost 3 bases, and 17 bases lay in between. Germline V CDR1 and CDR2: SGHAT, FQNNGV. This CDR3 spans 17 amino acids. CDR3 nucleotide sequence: TGTGCCAGCAGCTTAGATCCCCGGGGGCGAAGGGAAGAGACCCAGTACTTC. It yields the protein CASSLDPRGRREETQYF.

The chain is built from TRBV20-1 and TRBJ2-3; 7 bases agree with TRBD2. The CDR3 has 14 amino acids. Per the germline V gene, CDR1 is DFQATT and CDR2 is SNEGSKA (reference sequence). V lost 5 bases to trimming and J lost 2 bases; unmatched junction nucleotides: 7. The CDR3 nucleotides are TGCAGTGCTCCCTATTGGGACTACACAGATACGCAGTATTTT. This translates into CSAPYWDYTDTQYF.

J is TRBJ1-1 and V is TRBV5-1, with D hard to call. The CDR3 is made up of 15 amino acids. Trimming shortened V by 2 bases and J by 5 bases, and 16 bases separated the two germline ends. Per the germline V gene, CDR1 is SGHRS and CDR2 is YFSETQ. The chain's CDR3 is CASSFGYGGVTEAFF. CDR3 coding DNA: TGCGCCAGCAGCTTTGGGTACGGAGGTGTAACTGAAGCTTTCTTT.

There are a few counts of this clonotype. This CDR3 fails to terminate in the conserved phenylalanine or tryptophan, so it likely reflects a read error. CDR3 amino acids: CASSLRQRKETQYL. The CDR3 DNA reads as TGTGCCAGCAGTTTACGACAGAGAAAAGAGACCCAGTACCTC. V is TRBV28 and J is TRBJ2-5; maybe TRBD1 (5 bases). Germline loops: CDR1 MDHEN, CDR2 SYDVKM. This CDR3 contains 14 residues. Trimming took 2 bases from V and 3 from J, leaving 10 bases between them.

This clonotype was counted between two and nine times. Written as DNA, the CDR3 is TGTGCCAGCAGTCGCAGGGGCAGGAACACAGATACGCAGTATTTT. It yields the protein CASSRRGRNTDTQYF. The chain recombines TRBV7-2 with TRBJ2-3; a possible D gene is TRBD1 (6 bases). Germline V gene data show CDR1 as SGHTA and CDR2 as FQGNSA. CDR3 length: 15 amino acids. Deletions cut 6 bases from V and 2 bases from J, with 15 bases between. Full variable domain (outside the CDR3, taken from reference TRBV7-2 and TRBJ2-3): GAGVSQSPSNKVTEKGKDVELRCDPISGHTALYWYRQSLGQGLEFLIYFQGNSAPDKSGLPSDRFSAERTGGSVSTLTIQRTQQEDSAVYLCASSRRGRNTDTQYFGPGTRLTVL.

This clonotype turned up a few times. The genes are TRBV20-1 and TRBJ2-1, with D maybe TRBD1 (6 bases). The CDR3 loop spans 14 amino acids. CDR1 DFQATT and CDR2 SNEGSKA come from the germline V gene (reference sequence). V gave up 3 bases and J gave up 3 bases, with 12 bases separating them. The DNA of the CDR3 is TGCAGTGCTAGGGACAGAACATTCTACAATGAGCAGTTCTTC. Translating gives CSARDRTFYNEQFF.

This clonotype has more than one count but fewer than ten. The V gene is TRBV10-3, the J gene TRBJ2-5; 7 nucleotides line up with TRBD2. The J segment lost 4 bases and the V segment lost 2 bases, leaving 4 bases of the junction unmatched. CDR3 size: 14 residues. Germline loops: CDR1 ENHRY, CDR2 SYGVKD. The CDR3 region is CAISEELAGETQYF. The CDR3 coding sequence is TGTGCCATCAGTGAGGAGTTAGCGGGAGAGACCCAGTACTTC.

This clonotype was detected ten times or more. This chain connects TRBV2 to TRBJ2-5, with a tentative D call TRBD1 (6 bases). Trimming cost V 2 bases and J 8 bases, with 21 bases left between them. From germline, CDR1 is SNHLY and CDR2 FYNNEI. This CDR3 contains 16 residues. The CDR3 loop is CASSEMGASTIGTQYF. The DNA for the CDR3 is TGTGCCAGCAGTGAAATGGGGGCTAGCACTATCGGAACCCAGTACTTC.

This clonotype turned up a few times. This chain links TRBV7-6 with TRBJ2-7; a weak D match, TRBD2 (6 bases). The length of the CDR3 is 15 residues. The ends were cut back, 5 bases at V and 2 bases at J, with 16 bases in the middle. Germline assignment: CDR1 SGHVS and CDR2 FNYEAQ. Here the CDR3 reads CASSNPIGGTYEQYF. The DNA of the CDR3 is TGTGCCAGCAGCAACCCCATCGGGGGTACCTACGAGCAGTACTTC.

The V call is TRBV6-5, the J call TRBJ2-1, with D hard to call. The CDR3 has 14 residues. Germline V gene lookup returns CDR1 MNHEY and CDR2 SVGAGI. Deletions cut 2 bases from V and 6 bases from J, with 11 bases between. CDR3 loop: CASSYVVWGNEQFF. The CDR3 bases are TGTGCCAGCAGTTACGTGGTTTGGGGCAATGAGCAGTTCTTC.